This section outlines one TCR beta chain sequence together with its context. Its antigen is still unknown. This sample was taken from a study of shared clonotypes between healthy human individuals. Study-level information: Every donor yielded three CD4 naive, three CD4 memory, two CD8 naive and one CD8 memory plate.

The study's findings and limits: Estimated clonotype richness was generally higher in naive than memory subsets.

In the sorted-subset replicate PCRs, 200 ng DNA, tens of thousands of T cell genomes, was used. Sequencing used immunoSEQ multiplex PCR; TCRdb keeps in-frame clones, though not all of them. The sample contains about 2,500,000 clones, roughly 92% of which appear only once. The CDR3 is 17 residues long. Trimming cost V 0 bases and J 1 base, with 13 bases left between them. Germline V gene lookup returns CDR1 LGHNA and CDR2 YSLEER. The chain links TRBV4-3 to TRBJ2-1; D perhaps matches TRBD2 (5 bases). The specimen sequenced was naive CD4+ T cells sorted from blood. The sample's subset: CD45RA+ positively selected. The clonotype was recovered from a man aged 18 to 30 in good health. Here the CDR3 DNA reads TGCGCCAGCAGCCAAGAAGTTCGAGGGAGTTCCTACAATGAGCAGTTCTTC. It yields the protein CASSQEVRGSSYNEQFF.